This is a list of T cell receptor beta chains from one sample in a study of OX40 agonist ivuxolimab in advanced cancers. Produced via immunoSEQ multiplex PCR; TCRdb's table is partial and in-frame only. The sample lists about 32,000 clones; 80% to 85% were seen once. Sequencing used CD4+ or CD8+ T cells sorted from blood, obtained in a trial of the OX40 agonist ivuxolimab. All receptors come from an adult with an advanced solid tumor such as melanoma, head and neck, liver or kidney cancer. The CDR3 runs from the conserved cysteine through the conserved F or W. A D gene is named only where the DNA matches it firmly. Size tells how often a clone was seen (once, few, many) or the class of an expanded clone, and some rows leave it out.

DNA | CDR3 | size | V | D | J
TGCGCCAGCAGCTTAACGAACGGGGGTAACACTGAAGCTTTCTTT | CASSLTNGGNTEAFF | - | TRBV5-1 | - | TRBJ1-1
TGTGCCAGCAGCTTATGGGGACAGGGAGAAGACACTGAAGCTTTCTTT | CASSLWGQGEDTEAFF | - | TRBV13 | TRBD1 | TRBJ1-1
TGTGCCAGCTCAACGGGGCCGATGAACACTGAAGCTTTCTTT | CASSTGPMNTEAFF | - | TRBV13 | - | TRBJ1-1
TGTGCCAGCAGACCTTGGGGGGCGTCTCTCCCAGATACGCAGTATTTT | CASRPWGASLPDTQYF | - | TRBV5-4 | - | TRBJ2-3
TGCGCCAGCAGCCACCTAGCGGGGGATTACAATGAGCAGTTCTTC | CASSHLAGDYNEQFF | - | TRBV4-3 | TRBD2 | TRBJ2-1
TGTGCCAGCAGCTCGTTCAGGGGGGAATTCTACGAGCAGTACTTC | CASSSFRGEFYEQYF | - | TRBV5-5 | - | TRBJ2-7
TGTGCCTGGAGACTTCAGAGTCCGGCTTTCTTT | CAWRLQSPAFF | - | TRBV30 | - | TRBJ1-1
TGTGCCAGCAGCGTAGGGTCACGAGATGGCTACACCTTC | CASSVGSRDGYTF | - | TRBV9 | - | TRBJ1-2
TGTGCCACCAGCGGGGGACTAGCGGGGGGCGGTTACGAGCAGTACTTC | CATSGGLAGGGYEQYF | - | TRBV15 | TRBD2 | TRBJ2-7
TGTGCCAGCAGTCAAGAATCCTATCAGCCCCAGCATTTT | CASSQESYQPQHF | - | TRBV28 | - | TRBJ1-5
TGTGCCAGCAGCACCGGGACAGGACTTAACTATGGCTACACCTTC | CASSTGTGLNYGYTF | - | TRBV5-6 | TRBD1 | TRBJ1-2
TGTGCCAGCAGTCACGGGGGGAACTACGAGCAGTACTTC | CASSHGGNYEQYF | - | TRBV28 | TRBD2 | TRBJ2-7
TGTGCCAGCAGTGTTACCGGGACTAGCGGGTACAATGAGCAGTTCTTC | CASSVTGTSGYNEQFF | - | TRBV27 | TRBD2 | TRBJ2-1
TGCAGCGTTGAGGACAGCGGGGACGAGCAGTACTTC | CSVEDSGDEQYF | - | TRBV29-1 | - | TRBJ2-7
TGTGCCAGCAGCTTAGTTAGCCACAATGAGCAGTTCTTC | CASSLVSHNEQFF | - | TRBV7-2 | - | TRBJ2-1
TGTGCCACCTCAATTGGGACAGGGGAGCAGTACTTC | CATSIGTGEQYF | - | TRBV15 | TRBD1 | TRBJ2-7
TGCGCCAGCAGCCAAACTGGGGGACTAGCGCACTACGAGCAGTACTTC | CASSQTGGLAHYEQYF | once | TRBV4-1 | TRBD2 | TRBJ2-7
TGTGCCAGCAGCCCAACCGGGACAGGGGGCTCTGAAGCTTTCTTT | CASSPTGTGGSEAFF | - | TRBV9 | TRBD1 | TRBJ1-1
TGTGCCAGCAGCTCCTTCCGGGCCAACAAGAACACTGAAGCTTTCTTT | CASSSFRANKNTEAFF | - | TRBV7-9 | - | TRBJ1-1
TGTGCCAGCAAGGCAGATACGCAGTATTTT | CASKADTQYF | - | TRBV7-2 | - | TRBJ2-3
TGTGCCAGCAGCGTAGGGGCAGGGGGCCTTTATGGCTACACCTTC | CASSVGAGGLYGYTF | - | TRBV9 | TRBD1 | TRBJ1-2
TGTGCCAGCAGTTTGTGGGGGGCCGAGGGGCAGTACTTC | CASSLWGAEGQYF | - | TRBV27 | - | TRBJ2-7
TGTGCCAGCACTAGGGAGTACACTGAAGCTTTCTTT | CASTREYTEAFF | once | TRBV2 | - | TRBJ1-1
TGTGCCAGCAGCTTTACCGGGGCCACGAACACTGAAGCTTTCTTT | CASSFTGATNTEAFF | - | TRBV7-3 | - | TRBJ1-1
TGTGCCATCAGTGAGTCGTCCCTGACTGAAAACTATGGCTACACCTTC | CAISESSLTENYGYTF | - | TRBV10-3 | - | TRBJ1-2
TGTGCCAGCAGACCGGGAGGTTATTCCGAGCAGTACTTC | CASRPGGYSEQYF | - | TRBV6-6 | TRBD2 | TRBJ2-7
TGTGCCTGGAGCGATGGAGGGGAGACCCAGTACTTC | CAWSDGGETQYF | - | TRBV30 | - | TRBJ2-5
TGTGCCAGCAGCCAAAAACCGGGACTAGCGGTGGAGCAGTTCTTC | CASSQKPGLAVEQFF | - | TRBV14 | TRBD2 | TRBJ2-1
TGCGCCAGCAGTGAGTTCGGACTAGCGGTGATATCCACAGATACGCAGTATTTT | CASSEFGLAVISTDTQYF | - | TRBV10-1 | TRBD2 | TRBJ2-3
TGTGCCAGCAGCCGGACTAGCGGCTACTACGAGCAGTACTTC | CASSRTSGYYEQYF | - | TRBV27 | TRBD2 | TRBJ2-7
TGCGCCAGCAGTGAATTTTCTTTTCACTCTGGGGCCAACGTCCTGACTTTC | CASSEFSFHSGANVLTF | - | TRBV10-2 | - | TRBJ2-6
TGTGCCATCAGTGAGAGGGGTAGCTCCTACGAGCAGTACTTC | CAISERGSSYEQYF | - | TRBV10-3 | - | TRBJ2-7
TGCAGTGCAAGTGAAGCTTTCTTT | CSASEAFF | - | TRBV20-1 | - | TRBJ1-1